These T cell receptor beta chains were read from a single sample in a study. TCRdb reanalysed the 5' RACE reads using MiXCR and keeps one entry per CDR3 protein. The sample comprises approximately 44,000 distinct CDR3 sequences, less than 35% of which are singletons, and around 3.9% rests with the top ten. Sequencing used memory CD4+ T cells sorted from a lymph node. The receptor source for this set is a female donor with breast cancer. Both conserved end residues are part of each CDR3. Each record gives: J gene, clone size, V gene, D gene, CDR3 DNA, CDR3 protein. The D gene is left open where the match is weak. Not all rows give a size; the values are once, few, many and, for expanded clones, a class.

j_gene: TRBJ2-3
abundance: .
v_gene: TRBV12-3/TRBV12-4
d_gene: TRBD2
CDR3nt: TGTGCCAGCAGAATAACTAGCGGGGGCGGCGCAGATACGCAGTATTTT
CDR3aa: CASRITSGGGADTQYF

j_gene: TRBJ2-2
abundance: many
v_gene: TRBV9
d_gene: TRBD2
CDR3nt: TGTGCCAGTGGGGAGGGTGACACCGGGGAGCTGTTTTTT
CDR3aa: CASGEGDTGELFF

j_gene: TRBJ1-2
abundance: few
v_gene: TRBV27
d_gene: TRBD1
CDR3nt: TGTGCCAGCAGTTTGGTGACAGGGTCCAACTATGGCTACACCTTC
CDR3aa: CASSLVTGSNYGYTF

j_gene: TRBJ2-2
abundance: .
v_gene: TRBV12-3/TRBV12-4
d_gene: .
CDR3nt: TGTGCCAGCAGTTTGGGGACCGGGGAGCTGTTTTTT
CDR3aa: CASSLGTGELFF

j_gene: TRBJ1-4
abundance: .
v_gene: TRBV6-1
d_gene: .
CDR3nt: TGTGCCAGCATCCTAGTCAGGGCAAGGGAAAAACTGTTTTTT
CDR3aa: CASILVRAREKLFF

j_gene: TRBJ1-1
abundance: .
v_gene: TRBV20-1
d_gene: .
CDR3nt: TGCAGTGCTACGGCGGGGGCGAACACTGAAGCTTTCTTT
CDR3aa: CSATAGANTEAFF

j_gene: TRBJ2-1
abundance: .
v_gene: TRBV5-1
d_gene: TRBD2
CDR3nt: TGCGCCAGCAGCTCCACTAGCGGGGACAATGAGCAGTTCTTC
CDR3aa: CASSSTSGDNEQFF

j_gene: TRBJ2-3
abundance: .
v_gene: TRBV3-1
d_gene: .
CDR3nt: TGTGCCAGCAGAGTCACAAAAGGTCGAGCAAGAGAGTCCCATACGCAGTATTTT
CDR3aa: CASRVTKGRARESHTQYF

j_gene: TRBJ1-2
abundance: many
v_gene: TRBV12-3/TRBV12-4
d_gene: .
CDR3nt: TGTGCCAGCAGTTTGACCCGGGCTGGCTACACCTTC
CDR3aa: CASSLTRAGYTF

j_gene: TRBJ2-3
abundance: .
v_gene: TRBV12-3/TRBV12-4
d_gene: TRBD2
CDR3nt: TGTGCCAGCCTGTGGAGCGGGGGGGCAGACGATACGCAGTATTTT
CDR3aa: CASLWSGGADDTQYF

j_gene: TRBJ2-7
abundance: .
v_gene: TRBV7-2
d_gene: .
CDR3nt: TGTGCCAGCAGCTTAGTAGGGGGGCAGGCAAGCTCCTACGAGCAGTACTTC
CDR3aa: CASSLVGGQASSYEQYF

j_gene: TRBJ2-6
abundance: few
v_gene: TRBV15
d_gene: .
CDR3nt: TGTGCCACCAGCAGAGTGGGGGCCGGGGCCAACGTCCTGACTTTC
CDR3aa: CATSRVGAGANVLTF

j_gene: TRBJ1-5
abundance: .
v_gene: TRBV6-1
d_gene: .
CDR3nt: TGTGCCAGCAGTGACTCTTTTGCAGGGTTTCAGCCCCAGCATTTT
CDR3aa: CASSDSFAGFQPQHF

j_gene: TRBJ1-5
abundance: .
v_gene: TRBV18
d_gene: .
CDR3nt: TGTGCCAGCTCACCACCTGGGACATTAGTGGGTCAGCCCCAGCATTTT
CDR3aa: CASSPPGTLVGQPQHF

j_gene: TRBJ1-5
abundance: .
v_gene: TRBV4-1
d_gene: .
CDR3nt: TGCGCCGGTTACAGGTTTAATCAGCCCCAGCATTTT
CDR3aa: CAGYRFNQPQHF

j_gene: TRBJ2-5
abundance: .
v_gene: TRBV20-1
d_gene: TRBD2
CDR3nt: TGCAGTGCTCCTCATCCCACTAGCGGCCAAGAGACCCAGTACTTC
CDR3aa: CSAPHPTSGQETQYF

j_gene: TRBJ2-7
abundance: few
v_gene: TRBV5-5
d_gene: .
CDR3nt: TGTGCCAGCAGCTCAGGGTACGGATACGAGCAGTACTTC
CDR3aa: CASSSGYGYEQYF

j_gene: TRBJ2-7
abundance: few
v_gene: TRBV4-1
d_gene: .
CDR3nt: TGCGCCAGCAGCCCCCCGGGCGCGGTTCTCGAGCAGTACTTC
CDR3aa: CASSPPGAVLEQYF

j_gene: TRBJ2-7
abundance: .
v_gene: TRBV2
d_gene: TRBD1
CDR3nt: TGTGCCAGCAGGGGGGACAGGAATGACTACGAGCAGTACTTC
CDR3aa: CASRGDRNDYEQYF

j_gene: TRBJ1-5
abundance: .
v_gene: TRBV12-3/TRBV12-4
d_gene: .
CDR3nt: TGTGCCAGCAGCCTCAGGGGACCTAGCAATCAGCCCCAGCATTTT
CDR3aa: CASSLRGPSNQPQHF

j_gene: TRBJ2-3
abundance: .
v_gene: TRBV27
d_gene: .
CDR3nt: TGTGCCAGCAGTTTACGTACGCGGGCAGATACGCAGTATTTT
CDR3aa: CASSLRTRADTQYF

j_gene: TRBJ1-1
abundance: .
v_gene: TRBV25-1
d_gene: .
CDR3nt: TGTGCCAGCAGTGAATTCCTGCAGGGTAGAGCTTTCTTT
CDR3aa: CASSEFLQGRAFF

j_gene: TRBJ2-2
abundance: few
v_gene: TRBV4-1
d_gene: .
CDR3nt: TGCGCCAGCAGCCAAGTCGGCACCAAGGAGCTGTTTTTT
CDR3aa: CASSQVGTKELFF

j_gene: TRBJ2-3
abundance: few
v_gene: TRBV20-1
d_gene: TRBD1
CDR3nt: TGCAGTGCTATACAGGGGGATTTCACAGATACGCAGTATTTT
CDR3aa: CSAIQGDFTDTQYF

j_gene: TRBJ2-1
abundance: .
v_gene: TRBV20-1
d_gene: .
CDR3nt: TGCAGTGCTAGTATCCCGGGGTGGAATGAGCAGTTCTTC
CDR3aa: CSASIPGWNEQFF

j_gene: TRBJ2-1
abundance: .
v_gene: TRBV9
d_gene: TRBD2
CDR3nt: TGTGCCAGCAGCGGCCAGGTGGGAGGGGATGAGCAGTTCTTC
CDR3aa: CASSGQVGGDEQFF

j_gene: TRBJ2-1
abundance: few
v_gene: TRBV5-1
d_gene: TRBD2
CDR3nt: TGCGCCAGCAGCTTTCGAGCGGGGGGGTCTCGGAATGAGCAGTTCTTC
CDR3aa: CASSFRAGGSRNEQFF

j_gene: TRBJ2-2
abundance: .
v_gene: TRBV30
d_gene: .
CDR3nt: TGTGCCTGGAGCGAGGACCTCGTCCGGGAGCTGTTTTTT
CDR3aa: CAWSEDLVRELFF

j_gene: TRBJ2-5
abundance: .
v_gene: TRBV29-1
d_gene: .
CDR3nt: TGCAGCGTTGGTGATGAGACCCAGTACTTC
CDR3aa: CSVGDETQYF

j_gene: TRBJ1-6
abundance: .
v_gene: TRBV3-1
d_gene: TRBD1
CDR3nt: TGTGCCAGCAGCCACAGGGGGATTAATTCACCAGCCCTCCACTTT
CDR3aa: CASSHRGINSPALHF

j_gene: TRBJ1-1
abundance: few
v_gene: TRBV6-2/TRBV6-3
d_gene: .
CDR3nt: TGTGCCAGCACTCGGGGGTATGGCACTGAAGCTTTCTTT
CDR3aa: CASTRGYGTEAFF

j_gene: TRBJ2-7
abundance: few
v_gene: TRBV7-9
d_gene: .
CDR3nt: TGTGCCAGCAGCTCTCCCGGACAGAAACAGTCCTACGAGCAGTACTTC
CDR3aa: CASSSPGQKQSYEQYF

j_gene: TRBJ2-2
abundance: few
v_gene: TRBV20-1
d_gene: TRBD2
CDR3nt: TGCAGTGCTAGATTAGCGGGGATCGGGGAGCTGTTTTTT
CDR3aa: CSARLAGIGELFF

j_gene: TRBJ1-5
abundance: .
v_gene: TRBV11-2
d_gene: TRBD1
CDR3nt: TGTGCCAGCAGCCTAGACAGGGGGATGTCCCCCCAGCATTTT
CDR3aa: CASSLDRGMSPQHF

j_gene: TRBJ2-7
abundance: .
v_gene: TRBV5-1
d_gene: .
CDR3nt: TGCGCCAGCAGCTTGGCCCTAAACCCCAACTACGAGCAGTACTTC
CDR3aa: CASSLALNPNYEQYF

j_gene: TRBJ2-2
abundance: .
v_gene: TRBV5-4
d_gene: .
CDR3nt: TGTGCCAGCACTGACGACTGGCCCTTTACCGGGGAGCTGTTTTTT
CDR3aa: CASTDDWPFTGELFF

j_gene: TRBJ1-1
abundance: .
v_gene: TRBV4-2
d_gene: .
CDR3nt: TGTGCCAGCAGCCAAGTGGCCCACGGCACTGAAGCTTTCTTT
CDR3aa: CASSQVAHGTEAFF

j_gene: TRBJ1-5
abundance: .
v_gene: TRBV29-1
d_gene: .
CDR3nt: TGCAGCACCAAGGAGCGAGGGGAGCCCCAGCATTTT
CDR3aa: CSTKERGEPQHF

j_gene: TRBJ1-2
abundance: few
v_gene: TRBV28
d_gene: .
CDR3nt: TGTGCCAGCAGTTTGGGAGGGCTCGGCTACACCTTC
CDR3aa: CASSLGGLGYTF

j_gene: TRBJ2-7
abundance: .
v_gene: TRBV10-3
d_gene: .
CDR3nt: TGTGCCATCAGTGTTGGAGCCTACGAGCAGTACTTC
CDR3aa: CAISVGAYEQYF